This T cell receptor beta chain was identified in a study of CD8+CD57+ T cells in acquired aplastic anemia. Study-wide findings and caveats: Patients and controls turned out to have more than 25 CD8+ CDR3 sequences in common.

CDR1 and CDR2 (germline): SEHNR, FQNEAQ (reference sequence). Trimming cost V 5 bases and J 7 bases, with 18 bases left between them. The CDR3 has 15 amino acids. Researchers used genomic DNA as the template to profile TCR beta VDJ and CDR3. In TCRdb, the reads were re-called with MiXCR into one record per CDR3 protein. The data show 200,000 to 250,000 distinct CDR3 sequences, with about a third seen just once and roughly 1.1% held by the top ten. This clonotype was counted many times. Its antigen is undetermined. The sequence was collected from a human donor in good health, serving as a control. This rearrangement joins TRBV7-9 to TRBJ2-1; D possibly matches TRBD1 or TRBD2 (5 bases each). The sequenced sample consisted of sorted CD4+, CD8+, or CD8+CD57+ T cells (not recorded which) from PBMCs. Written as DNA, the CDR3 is TGTGCCAGCAGCCACGAGGGGCTCTGGGGGAATGAGCAGTTCTTC. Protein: CASSHEGLWGNEQFF.